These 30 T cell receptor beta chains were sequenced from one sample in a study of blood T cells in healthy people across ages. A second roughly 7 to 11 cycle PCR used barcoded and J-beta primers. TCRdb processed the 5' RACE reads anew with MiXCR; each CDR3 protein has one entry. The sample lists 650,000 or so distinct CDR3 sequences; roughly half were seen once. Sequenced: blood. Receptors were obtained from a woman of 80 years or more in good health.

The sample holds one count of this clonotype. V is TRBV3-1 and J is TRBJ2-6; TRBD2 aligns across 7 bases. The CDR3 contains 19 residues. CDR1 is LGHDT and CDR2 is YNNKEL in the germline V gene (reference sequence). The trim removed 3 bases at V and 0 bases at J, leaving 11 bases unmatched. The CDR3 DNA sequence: TGTGCCAGCAGCCAGAAAGGACTAGTTGGATTCTCTGGGGCCAACGTCCTGACTTTC. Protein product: CASSQKGLVGFSGANVLTF.

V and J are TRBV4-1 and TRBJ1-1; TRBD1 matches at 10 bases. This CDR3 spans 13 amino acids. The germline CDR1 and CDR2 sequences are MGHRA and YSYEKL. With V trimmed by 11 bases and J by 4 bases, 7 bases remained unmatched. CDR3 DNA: TGCGCCGTTGGGGGACAGGGGCTCACTGAAGCTTTCTTT. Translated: CAVGGQGLTEAFF.

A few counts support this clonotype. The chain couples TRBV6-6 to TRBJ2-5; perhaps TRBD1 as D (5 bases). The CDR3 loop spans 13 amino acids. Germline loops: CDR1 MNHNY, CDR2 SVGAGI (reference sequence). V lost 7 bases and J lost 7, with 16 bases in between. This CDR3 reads CASILLDTGTQYF. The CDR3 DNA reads TGTGCCAGCATCCTCCTGGACACGGGGACCCAGTACTTC.

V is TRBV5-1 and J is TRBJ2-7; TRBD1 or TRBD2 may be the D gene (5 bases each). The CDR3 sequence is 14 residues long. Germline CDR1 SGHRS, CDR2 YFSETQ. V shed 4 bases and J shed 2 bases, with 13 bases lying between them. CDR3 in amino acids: CASSKEGTTYEQYF. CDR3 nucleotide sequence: TGCGCCAGCAGCAAGGAAGGGACCACCTACGAGCAGTACTTC. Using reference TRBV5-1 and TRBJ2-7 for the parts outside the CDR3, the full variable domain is KAGVTQTPRYLIKTRGQQVTLSCSPISGHRSVSWYQQTPGQGLQFLFEYFSETQRNKGNFPGRFSGRQFSNSRSEMNVSTLELGDSALYLCASSKEGTTYEQYFGPGTRLTVT.

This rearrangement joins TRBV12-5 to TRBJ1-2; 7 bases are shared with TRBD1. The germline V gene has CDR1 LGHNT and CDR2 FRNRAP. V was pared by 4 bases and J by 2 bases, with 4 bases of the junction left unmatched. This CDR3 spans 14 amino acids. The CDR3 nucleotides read TGTGCTAGTGGTTCATTGACAGGGAACTATGGCTACACCTTC. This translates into CASGSLTGNYGYTF.

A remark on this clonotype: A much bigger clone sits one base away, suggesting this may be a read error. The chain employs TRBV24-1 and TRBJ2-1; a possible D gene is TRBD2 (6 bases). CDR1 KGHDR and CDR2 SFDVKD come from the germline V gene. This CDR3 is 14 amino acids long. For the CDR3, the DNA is TGTGTCACCAGTGGCGGGGCCCACTACAATGAGCAGTTCTTC. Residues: CVTSGGAHYNEQFF.

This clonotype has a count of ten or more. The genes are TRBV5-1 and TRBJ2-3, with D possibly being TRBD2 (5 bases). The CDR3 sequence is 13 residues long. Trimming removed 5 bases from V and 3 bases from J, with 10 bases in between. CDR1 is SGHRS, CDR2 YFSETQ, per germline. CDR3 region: CASRLAPTDTQYF. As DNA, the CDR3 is TGCGCCAGCAGGCTAGCCCCAACAGATACGCAGTATTTT.

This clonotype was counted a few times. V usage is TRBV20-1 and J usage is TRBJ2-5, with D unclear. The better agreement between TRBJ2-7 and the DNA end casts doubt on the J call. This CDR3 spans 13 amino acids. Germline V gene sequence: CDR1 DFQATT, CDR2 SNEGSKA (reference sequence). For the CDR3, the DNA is TGCAGTGCTCCCGAATGGACCCTTCTCGAGCAGTACTTC. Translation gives CSAPEWTLLEQYF.

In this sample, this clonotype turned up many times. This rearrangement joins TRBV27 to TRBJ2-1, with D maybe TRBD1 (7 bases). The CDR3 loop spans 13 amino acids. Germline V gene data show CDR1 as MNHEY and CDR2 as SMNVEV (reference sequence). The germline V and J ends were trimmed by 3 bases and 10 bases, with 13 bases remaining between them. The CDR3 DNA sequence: TGTGCCAGCAGTTTCCAGGGGGGCCTAGAGCAGTTCTTC. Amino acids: CASSFQGGLEQFF.

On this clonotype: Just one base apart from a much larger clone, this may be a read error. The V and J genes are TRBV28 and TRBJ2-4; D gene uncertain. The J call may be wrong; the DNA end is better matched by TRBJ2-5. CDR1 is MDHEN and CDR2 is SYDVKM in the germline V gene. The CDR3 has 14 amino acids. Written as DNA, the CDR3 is TGTGCCAGCAGTTTATCGAATCATCGAGAGACCCAGTACTTC. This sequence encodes CASSLSNHRETQYF.

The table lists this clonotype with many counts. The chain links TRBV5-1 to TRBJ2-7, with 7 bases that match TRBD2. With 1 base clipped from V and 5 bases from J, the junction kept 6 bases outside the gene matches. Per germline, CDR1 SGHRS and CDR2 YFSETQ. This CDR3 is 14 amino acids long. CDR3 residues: CASSLQRGSDEQYF. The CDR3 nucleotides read TGCGCCAGCAGCTTGCAGCGGGGCTCGGACGAGCAGTACTTC.

CDR3 coding DNA: TGTGCCAGCAGCTATTCCACAGGGGCCTACACCGGGGAGCTGTTTTTT. This codes for CASSYSTGAYTGELFF. The chain couples TRBV7-9 to TRBJ2-2, with 7 bases lining up with TRBD1. CDR1 and CDR2 from the germline V gene are SEHNR and FQNEAQ (reference sequence). CDR3 length: 16 residues. The junction had 8 bases not matched to a gene; V was cut back by 4 bases and J by 3 bases. Drawing the rest from reference TRBV7-9 and TRBJ2-2, the complete variable domain is DTGVSQNPRHKITKRGQNVTFRCDPISEHNRLYWYRQTLGQGPEFLTYFQNEAQLEKSRLLSDRFSAERPKGSFSTLEIQRTEQGDSAMYLCASSYSTGAYTGELFFGEGSRLTVL.

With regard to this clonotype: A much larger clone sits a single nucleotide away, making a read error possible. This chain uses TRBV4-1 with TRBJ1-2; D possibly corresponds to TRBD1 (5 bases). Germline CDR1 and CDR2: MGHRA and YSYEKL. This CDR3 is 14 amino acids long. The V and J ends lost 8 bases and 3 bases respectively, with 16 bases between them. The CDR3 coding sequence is TGCGCCAGCCGCCCGTCCGGGACTGACTATGGCTACACCTTC. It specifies CASRPSGTDYGYTF.

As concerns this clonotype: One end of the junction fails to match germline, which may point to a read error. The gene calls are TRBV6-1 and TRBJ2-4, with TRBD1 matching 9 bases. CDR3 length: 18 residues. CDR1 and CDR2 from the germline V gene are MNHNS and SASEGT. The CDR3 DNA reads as TGTGCCGGCAGTGAAGCACAGGGGGCGGCCCTAGCCAAAAACATTCAGTACTTC. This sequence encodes CAGSEAQGAALAKNIQYF.

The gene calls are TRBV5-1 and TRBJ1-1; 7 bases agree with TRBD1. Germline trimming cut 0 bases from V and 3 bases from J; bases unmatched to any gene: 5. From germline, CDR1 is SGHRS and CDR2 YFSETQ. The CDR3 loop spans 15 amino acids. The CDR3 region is CASSLGQGPYTEAFF. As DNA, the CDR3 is TGCGCCAGCAGCTTGGGACAGGGCCCCTACACTGAAGCTTTCTTT.

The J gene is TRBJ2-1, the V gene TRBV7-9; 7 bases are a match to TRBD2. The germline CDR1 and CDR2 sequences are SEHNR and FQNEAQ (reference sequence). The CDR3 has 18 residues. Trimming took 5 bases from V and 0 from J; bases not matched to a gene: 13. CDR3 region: CASSDASLARSSYNEQFF. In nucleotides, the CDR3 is TGTGCCAGCAGCGATGCCTCACTAGCGAGGAGCTCCTACAATGAGCAGTTCTTC.

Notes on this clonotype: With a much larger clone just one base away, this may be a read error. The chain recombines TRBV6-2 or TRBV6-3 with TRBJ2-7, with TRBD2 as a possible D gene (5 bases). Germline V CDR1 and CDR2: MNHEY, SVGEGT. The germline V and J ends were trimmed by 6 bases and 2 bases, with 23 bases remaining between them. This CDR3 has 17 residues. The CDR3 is CASRMDNCGFPAYEQYF. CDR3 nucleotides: TGTGCCAGCAGAATGGATAACTGCGGGTTCCCCGCCTACGAGCAGTACTTC.

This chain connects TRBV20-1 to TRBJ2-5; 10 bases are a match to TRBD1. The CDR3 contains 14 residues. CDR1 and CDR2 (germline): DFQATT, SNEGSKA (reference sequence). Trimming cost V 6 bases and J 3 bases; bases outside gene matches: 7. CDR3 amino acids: CSAFPGQGKETQYF. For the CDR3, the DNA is TGCAGTGCGTTCCCGGGACAGGGGAAAGAGACCCAGTACTTC.

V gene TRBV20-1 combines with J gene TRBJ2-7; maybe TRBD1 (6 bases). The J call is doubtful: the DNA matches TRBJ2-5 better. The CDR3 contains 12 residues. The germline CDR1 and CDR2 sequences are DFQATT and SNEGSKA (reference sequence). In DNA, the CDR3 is TGCAGTGCAGGGGGAACAGGGTGGACCCAGTACTTC. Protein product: CSAGGTGWTQYF.

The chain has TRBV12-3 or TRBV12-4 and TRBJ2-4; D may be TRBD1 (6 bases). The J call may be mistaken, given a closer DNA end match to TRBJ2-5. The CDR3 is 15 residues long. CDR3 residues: CASSGIGGTQETQYF. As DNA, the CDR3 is TGTGCCAGCAGTGGGATAGGGGGAACACAAGAGACCCAGTACTTC.

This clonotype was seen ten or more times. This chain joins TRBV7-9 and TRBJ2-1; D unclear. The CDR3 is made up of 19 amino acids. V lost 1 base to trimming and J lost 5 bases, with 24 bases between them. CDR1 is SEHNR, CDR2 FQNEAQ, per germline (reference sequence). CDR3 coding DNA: TGTGCCAGCAGCTTAGGGATTCTCGTGGCGGCCGTCCAGGACAATGAGCAGTTCTTC. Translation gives CASSLGILVAAVQDNEQFF.

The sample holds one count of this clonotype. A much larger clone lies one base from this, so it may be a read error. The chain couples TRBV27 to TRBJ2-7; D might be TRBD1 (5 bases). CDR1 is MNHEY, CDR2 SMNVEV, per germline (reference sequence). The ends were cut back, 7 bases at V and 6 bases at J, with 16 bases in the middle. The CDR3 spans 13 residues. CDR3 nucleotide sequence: TGTGCCAGCAAACCGACAGATAACTGCGAGCAGTACTTC. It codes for CASKPTDNCEQYF.

CDR3 in DNA: TGCGCCAGCAGCTGGGAAAGCGGGAGTCGCTACGAGCAGTACTTC. Translation: CASSWESGSRYEQYF. This chain links TRBV5-1 with TRBJ2-7, with 8 bases fitting TRBD2. The germline V gene has CDR1 SGHRS and CDR2 YFSETQ. Trimming took 3 bases from V and 3 from J; bases not matched to a gene: 8. The CDR3 is 15 amino acids. Variable domain in full (rest from reference TRBV5-1 and TRBJ2-7): KAGVTQTPRYLIKTRGQQVTLSCSPISGHRSVSWYQQTPGQGLQFLFEYFSETQRNKGNFPGRFSGRQFSNSRSEMNVSTLELGDSALYLCASSWESGSRYEQYFGPGTRLTVT.

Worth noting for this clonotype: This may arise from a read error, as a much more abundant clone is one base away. CDR3 DNA: TGCGGTGCTAGCCCCCGCGAGAACTATGGCTACACCTTC. Protein: CGASPRENYGYTF. This chain uses TRBV20-1 with TRBJ1-2; D unresolved. CDR1 is DFQATT and CDR2 is SNEGSKA in the germline V gene (reference sequence). This CDR3 has 13 amino acids.

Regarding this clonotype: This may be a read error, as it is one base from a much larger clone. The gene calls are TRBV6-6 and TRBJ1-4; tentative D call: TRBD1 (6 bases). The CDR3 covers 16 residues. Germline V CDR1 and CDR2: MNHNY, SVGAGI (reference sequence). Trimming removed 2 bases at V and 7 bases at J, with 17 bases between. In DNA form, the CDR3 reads TGTGCCAGCAGTTACACAACAGGGAGCGCGCGTGAAAAACTGTTTTTT. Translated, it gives CASSYTTGSAREKLFF.

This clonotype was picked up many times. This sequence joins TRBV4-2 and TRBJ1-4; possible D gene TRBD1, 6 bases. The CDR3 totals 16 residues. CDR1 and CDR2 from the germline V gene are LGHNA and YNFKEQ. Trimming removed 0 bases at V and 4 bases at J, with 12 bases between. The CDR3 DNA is TGTGCCAGCAGCCAAGAGGGGGGGCTGGGTAATGAAAAACTGTTTTTT. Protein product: CASSQEGGLGNEKLFF.

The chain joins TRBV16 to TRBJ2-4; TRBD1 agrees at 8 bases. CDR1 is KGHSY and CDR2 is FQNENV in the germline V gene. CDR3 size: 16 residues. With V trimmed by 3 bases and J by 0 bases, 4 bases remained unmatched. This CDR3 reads CASSHLDRGAKNIQYF. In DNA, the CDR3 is TGTGCCAGCAGCCACCTTGACAGGGGAGCCAAAAACATTCAGTACTTC.

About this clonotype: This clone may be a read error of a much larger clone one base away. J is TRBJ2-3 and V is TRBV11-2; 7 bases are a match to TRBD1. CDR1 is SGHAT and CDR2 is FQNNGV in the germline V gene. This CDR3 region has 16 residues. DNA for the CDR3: TGTGCCAGCAGCTTGCGGTGGGGACAGCTCACAGAGACGCAGTATTTT. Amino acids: CASSLRWGQLTETQYF.

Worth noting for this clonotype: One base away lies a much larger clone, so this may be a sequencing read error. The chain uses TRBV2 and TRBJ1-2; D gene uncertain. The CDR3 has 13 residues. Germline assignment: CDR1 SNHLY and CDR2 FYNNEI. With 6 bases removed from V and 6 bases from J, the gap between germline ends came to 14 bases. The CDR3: CASSEASGHGYTF. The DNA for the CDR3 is TGTGCCAGCAGCGAGGCCTCGGGCCATGGCTACACCTTC.

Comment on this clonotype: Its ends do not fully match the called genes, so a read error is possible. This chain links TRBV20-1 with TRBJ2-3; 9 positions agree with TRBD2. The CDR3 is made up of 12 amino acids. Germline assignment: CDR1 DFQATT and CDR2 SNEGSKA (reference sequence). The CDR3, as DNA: TGCAGGGCTAGACTGACTAGCGGCACGCAGTATTTT. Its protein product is CRARLTSGTQYF.